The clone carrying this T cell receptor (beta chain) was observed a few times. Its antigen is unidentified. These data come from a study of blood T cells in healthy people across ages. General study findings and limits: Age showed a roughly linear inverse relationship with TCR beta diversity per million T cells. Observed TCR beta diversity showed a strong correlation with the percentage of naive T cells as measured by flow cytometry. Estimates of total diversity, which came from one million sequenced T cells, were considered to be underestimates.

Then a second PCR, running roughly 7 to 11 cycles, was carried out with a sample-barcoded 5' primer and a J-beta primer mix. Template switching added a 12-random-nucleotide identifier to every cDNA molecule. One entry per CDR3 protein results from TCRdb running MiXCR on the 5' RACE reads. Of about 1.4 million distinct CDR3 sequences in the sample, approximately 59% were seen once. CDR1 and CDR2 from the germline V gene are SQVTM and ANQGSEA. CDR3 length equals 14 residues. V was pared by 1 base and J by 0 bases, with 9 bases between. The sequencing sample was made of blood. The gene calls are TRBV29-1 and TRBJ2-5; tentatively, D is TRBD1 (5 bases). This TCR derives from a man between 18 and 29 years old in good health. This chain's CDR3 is CSVEVGANQETQYF. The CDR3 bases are TGCAGCGTTGAAGTTGGGGCCAACCAAGAGACCCAGTACTTC.